The 29 T cell receptor beta chains presented below share a single source sample, sequenced in a study of T cell responses to AZD1222 COVID-19 vaccine. Only in-frame clones appear in the TCRdb table, and some are missing; sequencing was by immunoSEQ multiplex PCR. The top ten clones hold less than 9.5% of a sample with 100,000 to 150,000 clones, 85% of them seen once. Sample: peripheral blood, taken 28 days after the second dose of the MenACWY control vaccine. These receptors originate from an adult who received the MenACWY meningococcal vaccine as a control.

The gene calls are TRBV29-1 and TRBJ1-2, with D possibly TRBD1 on 5 matching bases. Germline lookup yields CDR1 SQVTM and CDR2 ANQGSEA. This CDR3 is 13 amino acids long. Trimming shortened V by 4 bases and J by 3 bases, and 12 bases separated the two germline ends. As DNA, the CDR3 is TGCAGCGTTGGGGGGGGAGGAGACTATGGCTACACCTTC. Protein sequence: CSVGGGGDYGYTF.

This rearrangement joins TRBV7-9 to TRBJ2-3, with 8 bases lining up with TRBD2. V shed 5 bases, J shed 4 bases, and the junction held 8 bases outside the gene matches. This CDR3 is built from 15 residues. Germline V gene lookup returns CDR1 SEHNR and CDR2 FQNEAQ (reference sequence). The CDR3 sequence: CASSPRGGQADTQYF. The CDR3 nucleotides read TGTGCCAGCAGCCCCCGCGGGGGGCAAGCAGATACGCAGTATTTT.

The rearrangement links TRBV6-5 to TRBJ1-5; TRBD1 matches 8 bases. Germline assignment: CDR1 MNHEY and CDR2 SVGAGI. With V trimmed by 6 bases and J by 6 bases, 7 bases remained unmatched. The CDR3 has 14 amino acids. The CDR3 here is CASRDGQGSQPQHF. CDR3 nucleotide sequence: TGTGCCAGCAGAGATGGACAGGGCAGTCAGCCCCAGCATTTT.

This clone was recorded once. The chain employs TRBV5-1 and TRBJ1-2; 7 bases line up with TRBD1. Trimming at V came to 0 bases and at J to 8 bases, leaving 4 bases not matched to a gene. Per the germline V gene, CDR1 is SGHRS and CDR2 is YFSETQ. The CDR3 consists of 13 residues. CDR3 loop: CASSLGQGFGYTF. CDR3 bases: TGCGCCAGCAGCTTGGGACAGGGCTTCGGCTACACCTTC.

This clone was seen only once. The chain couples TRBV19 to TRBJ1-1; 9 bases fit TRBD1. V lost 5 bases, J lost 5 bases, and 9 bases stayed unmatched. Germline CDR1 and CDR2: LNHDA and SQIVND (reference sequence). This CDR3 is built from 15 residues. CDR3 nucleotides: TGTGCCAGTAGTTTTATGACAGGGGGAGATACTGAAGCTTTCTTT. Protein: CASSFMTGGDTEAFF.

The rearrangement joins TRBV13 to TRBJ1-6; the D gene is possibly TRBD1 (5 bases). CDR3 length: 16 residues. Germline values: CDR1 PRHDT, CDR2 FYEKMQ (reference sequence). V was clipped by 5 bases and J by 10 bases, with 21 bases between them. This CDR3 is CASSPRRVGVGSPLHF. The CDR3 DNA reads TGTGCCAGCAGCCCCCGCCGTGTAGGGGTCGGGTCACCCCTCCACTTT.

The chain uses TRBV2 and TRBJ1-1; tentative D call: TRBD1 (5 bases). Trimming left V 0 bases short and J 4 bases short, with 6 bases between. The CDR3 runs 13 residues. CDR1 and CDR2 from the germline V gene are SNHLY and FYNNEI. CDR3 sequence: CASSEAGVTEAFF. The DNA for the CDR3 is TGTGCCAGCAGTGAAGCGGGGGTCACTGAAGCTTTCTTT.

This clone was counted only a few times. The V and J genes are TRBV27 and TRBJ2-2; D remains ambiguous. V lost 0 bases, J lost 3 bases, and 2 bases lay in between. CDR1 MNHEY and CDR2 SMNVEV come from the germline V gene (reference sequence). This CDR3 is built from 13 residues. CDR3 nucleotide sequence: TGTGCCAGCAGTTTATCGGACACCGGGGAGCTGTTTTTT. Encoded protein: CASSLSDTGELFF.

This rearrangement joins TRBV27 to TRBJ2-1, with a possible D match to TRBD1 (6 bases). Deletions cut 5 bases from V and 7 bases from J, with 15 bases between. CDR1 and CDR2 from the germline V gene are MNHEY and SMNVEV (reference sequence). The CDR3 has 14 amino acids. CDR3 in DNA: TGTGCCAGCAGTGTAACAGGGTTAACGAATGAGCAGTTCTTC. Protein: CASSVTGLTNEQFF.

The chain has TRBV6-2 or TRBV6-3 and TRBJ2-7; perhaps TRBD2 as D (6 bases). Trimming took off 2 bases at V and 1 base at J, with 12 bases between the two ends. The CDR3 is 15 amino acids. Looked up from germline, CDR1 is MNHEY and CDR2 is SVGEGT. The CDR3 sequence: CASSYSLGRSYEQYF. CDR3 coding DNA: TGTGCCAGCAGTTACAGTTTGGGGAGGTCCTACGAGCAGTACTTC.

The chain carries TRBV27 and TRBJ1-2; 7 nucleotides agree with TRBD1. CDR3 length: 15 amino acids. The germline gives CDR1 MNHEY, CDR2 SMNVEV (reference sequence). The J segment lost 4 bases and the V segment lost 4 bases, leaving 9 bases of the junction unmatched. CDR3 sequence (DNA): TGTGCCAGCAGTTGGGGGGACAGTAGGACCTATGGCTACACCTTC. Its protein is CASSWGDSRTYGYTF.

The chain joins TRBV6-1 to TRBJ1-5; the D is unclear. From germline, CDR1 is MNHNS and CDR2 SASEGT. The CDR3 runs 13 residues. V was cut by 0 bases and J by 5 bases, with 5 bases left in between. The CDR3 is CASSEAFDQPQHF. The CDR3 bases are TGTGCCAGCAGTGAAGCCTTTGATCAGCCCCAGCATTTT.

DNA for the CDR3: TGTGCCAGCAGTTACTCCGGGCAGCCCCAGCATTTT. It is translated as CASSYSGQPQHF. The rearrangement links TRBV6-2 or TRBV6-3 to TRBJ1-5; no firm D call. The length of the CDR3 is 12 residues. Trimming removed 0 bases at V and 7 bases at J, with 4 bases between. Per germline, CDR1 MNHEY and CDR2 SVGEGT.

J is TRBJ1-2 and V is TRBV5-4, with 7 bases aligning to TRBD1. Trimming removed 2 bases from V and 7 bases from J; junction bases left unmatched: 14. This CDR3 has 16 amino acids. Germline V gene data show CDR1 as SGHNT and CDR2 as YYREEE (reference sequence). CDR3 residues: CASSFQAGTAISGYTF. CDR3 in DNA: TGTGCCAGCAGCTTCCAAGCCGGGACAGCGATTAGTGGCTACACCTTC. Complete variable domain (other parts from reference TRBV5-4 and TRBJ1-2): ETGVTQSPTHLIKTRGQQVTLRCSSQSGHNTVSWYQQALGQGPQFIFQYYREEENGRGNFPPRFSGLQFPNYSSELNVNALELDDSALYLCASSFQAGTAISGYTFGSGTRLTVV.

The chain recombines TRBV5-6 with TRBJ2-6; tentatively, D is TRBD1 (5 bases). Trimming stripped 0 bases from V and 0 bases from J, with 13 bases between. Germline assignment: CDR1 SGHDT and CDR2 YYEEEE. This CDR3 has 18 residues. This CDR3 is CASSLDAGLASGANVLTF. The CDR3 DNA sequence: TGTGCCAGCAGCTTGGATGCAGGGCTTGCCTCTGGGGCCAACGTCCTGACTTTC.

In the case of this clone: This same CDR3 is encoded by further DNA sequences in the sample. This chain links TRBV6-5 with TRBJ1-5; the match to TRBD1 covers 8 bases. The J segment lost 2 bases and the V segment lost 2 bases, leaving 2 bases of the junction unmatched. This CDR3 has 15 residues. Germline V CDR1 and CDR2: MNHEY, SVGAGI. The DNA of the CDR3 is TGTGCCAGCAGTTACGGACAGGGAGGCAATCAGCCCCAGCATTTT. Protein product: CASSYGQGGNQPQHF.

A few counts support this clone. The genes are TRBV4-2 and TRBJ2-3; TRBD2 matches at 7 bases. The junction had 12 bases not matched to a gene; V was cut back by 5 bases and J by 4 bases. The CDR3 length is 16 residues. The germline V gene has CDR1 LGHNA and CDR2 YNFKEQ. CDR3 loop: CASSWGGGPASDTQYF. CDR3 nucleotide sequence: TGTGCCAGCAGCTGGGGGGGAGGGCCCGCCTCAGATACGCAGTATTTT.

The chain uses TRBV4-2 and TRBJ2-3; D is possibly TRBD2 (6 bases). The CDR3 has 16 amino acids. The germline V gene encodes CDR1 LGHNA and CDR2 YNFKEQ. Trimming took 1 base from V and 2 from J, leaving 13 bases between them. The CDR3, as DNA: TGTGCCAGCAGCCAAGGGGAAGCGGGCATCACAGATACGCAGTATTTT. It yields the protein CASSQGEAGITDTQYF.

The chain couples TRBV9 to TRBJ2-2, with TRBD2 identical over 10 bases. The germline V gene encodes CDR1 SGDLS and CDR2 YYNGEE. There are 16 residues in the CDR3. V gave up 2 bases and J gave up 2 bases; unmatched junction bases: 3. CDR3 in amino acids: CASSVTSGVNTGELFF. The CDR3 DNA reads as TGTGCCAGCAGCGTTACTAGCGGGGTTAACACCGGGGAGCTGTTTTTT.

The V gene is TRBV9, the J gene TRBJ2-2; possible D gene TRBD1, 5 bases. The germline V and J ends were trimmed by 4 bases and 6 bases, with 16 bases remaining between them. Germline values: CDR1 SGDLS, CDR2 YYNGEE. This CDR3 has 15 residues. CDR3 residues: CASSPPRGAAGELFF. The CDR3 DNA reads as TGTGCCAGCAGCCCCCCCCGTGGGGCGGCCGGGGAGCTGTTTTTT.

This clone was found once. The chain carries TRBV5-1 and TRBJ2-3, with 11 bases aligning to TRBD2. The germline CDR1 and CDR2 sequences are SGHRS and YFSETQ. This CDR3 region has 16 residues. V lost 4 bases to trimming and J lost 2 bases; unmatched junction nucleotides: 6. The CDR3 is CASSPGLAETTDTQYF. The CDR3 region has the DNA TGCGCCAGCAGCCCGGGACTAGCGGAAACCACAGATACGCAGTATTTT.

This chain joins TRBV28 and TRBJ1-6; 10 bases are a match to TRBD1. V shed 6 bases and J 10 bases; nucleotides not matched to a gene: 9. The CDR3 covers 15 residues. Germline CDR1 reads MDHEN; CDR2 reads SYDVKM. Written as DNA, the CDR3 is TGTGCCAGCAGCTTGCCGGGACAGGGGTTGTCACCCCTCCACTTT. It translates to CASSLPGQGLSPLHF. The whole variable domain, filled in from reference TRBV28 and TRBJ1-6, reads DVKVTQSSRYLVKRTGEKVFLECVQDMDHENMFWYRQDPGLGLRLIYFSYDVKMKEKGDIPEGYSVSREKKERFSLILESASTNQTSMYLCASSLPGQGLSPLHFGNGTRLTVT.

The chain recombines TRBV5-5 with TRBJ2-1; D remains unclear. V was shortened by 6 bases and J by 1 base, with 14 bases between the two germline ends. The CDR3 loop spans 15 amino acids. In germline, CDR1 is SGHKS, CDR2 YYEKEE (reference sequence). CDR3 nucleotides: TGTGCCAGCACAGATCGGGTTGGGTCCTACAATGAGCAGTTCTTC. Its translation: CASTDRVGSYNEQFF. The complete variable domain, with remaining parts taken from reference TRBV5-5 and TRBJ2-1, reads DAGVTQSPTHLIKTRGQQVTLRCSPISGHKSVSWYQQVLGQGPQFIFQYYEKEERGRGNFPDRFSARQFPNYSSELNVNALLLGDSALYLCASTDRVGSYNEQFFGPGTRLTVL.

This chain joins TRBV28 and TRBJ2-3, with D perhaps TRBD1 or TRBD2 (7 bases each). V was clipped by 3 bases and J by 1 base, with 14 bases between them. CDR3 length equals 16 residues. Germline V gene sequence: CDR1 MDHEN, CDR2 SYDVKM. The CDR3 loop reads CASSFLGGGGTDTQYF. The CDR3, as DNA: TGTGCCAGCAGTTTCCTGGGAGGGGGCGGCACAGATACGCAGTATTTT. Full variable domain (rest looked up from reference TRBV28 and TRBJ2-3): DVKVTQSSRYLVKRTGEKVFLECVQDMDHENMFWYRQDPGLGLRLIYFSYDVKMKEKGDIPEGYSVSREKKERFSLILESASTNQTSMYLCASSFLGGGGTDTQYFGPGTRLTVL.

The sample holds a few counts of this clone. The chain employs TRBV19 and TRBJ2-1; 10 bases agree with TRBD2. The V and J ends lost 7 bases and 10 bases, in that order; junction bases with no gene match: 19. The CDR3 runs 17 residues. The germline gives CDR1 LNHDA, CDR2 SQIVND (reference sequence). The CDR3 spells CASTAKLGLAGAVEQFF. DNA of the CDR3: TGTGCCAGTACCGCGAAACTGGGGCTAGCGGGGGCTGTGGAGCAGTTCTTC.

This clone was detected only a few times. The chain joins TRBV3-1 (or the pseudogene TRBV3-2) to TRBJ1-2; D might be TRBD1 (5 bases). Germline values: CDR1 LGHDT, CDR2 YNNKEL (reference sequence). The CDR3 is 14 residues long. The V end lost 5 bases, the J end lost 4 bases, and 14 bases lay between the germline ends. Written as DNA, the CDR3 is TGTGCCAGCAGCGCGCAAAGGGGCGGCTATGGCTACACCTTC. Amino acid sequence: CASSAQRGGYGYTF.

The V and J genes are TRBV27 and TRBJ1-6; D possibly corresponds to TRBD1 (6 bases). V was cut by 5 bases and J by 5 bases, with 13 bases left in between. The CDR3 length is 15 residues. Germline assignment: CDR1 MNHEY and CDR2 SMNVEV (reference sequence). Here the CDR3 DNA reads TGTGCCAGCAGTAGATCGGGACATGATAATTCACCCCTCCACTTT. Translation: CASSRSGHDNSPLHF.

CDR3 sequence: CASSDRQGNTGELFF. The CDR3 nucleotides are TGTGCCAGCAGTGACAGACAGGGGAACACCGGGGAGCTGTTTTTT. This rearrangement joins TRBV6-1 to TRBJ2-2, with 7 bases fitting TRBD1. J lost 1 base, V lost 3 bases, and 2 bases had no gene match. From germline, CDR1 is MNHNS and CDR2 SASEGT. The CDR3 covers 15 residues.

This chain uses TRBV2 with TRBJ1-2; D gene unclear. V was shortened by 2 bases and J by 5 bases, with 9 bases between the two germline ends. The CDR3 is 13 residues long. Germline V gene sequence: CDR1 SNHLY, CDR2 FYNNEI. In DNA, the CDR3 is TGTGCCAGCAGTGAATTGGTGGGTTATGGCTACACCTTC. It specifies CASSELVGYGYTF. The full variable domain, with the rest looked up from reference TRBV2 and TRBJ1-2, is EPEVTQTPSHQVTQMGQEVILRCVPISNHLYFYWYRQILGQKVEFLVSFYNNEISEKSEIFDDQFSVERPDGSNFTLKIRSTKLEDSAMYFCASSELVGYGYTFGSGTRLTVV.